The entry below gives a single T cell receptor (beta chain) sequence along with its context. A sample-barcoded 5' primer and a J-beta primer mix were used in a second PCR of roughly 6 to 11 cycles. Via MiXCR, TCRdb re-called the 5' RACE reads, giving one row per CDR3 protein. The sample has 2 million or so distinct CDR3 sequences; 49% are singletons. The data derive from a study of blood T cells in healthy people across ages. Between the trimmed V and J ends, which lost 11 bases and 3 bases, there was a span of 13 bases. Per germline, CDR1 MNHNS and CDR2 SASEGT. CDR3 length equals 13 residues. V gene TRBV6-1 combines with J gene TRBJ1-4; maybe TRBD1 (6 bases). The receptor was derived from a woman in her forties in good health. Material for sequencing was blood. CDR3 coding DNA: TGTGCCGCATGCCGGGGGCCTAATGAAAAACTGTTTTTT. This sequence encodes CAACRGPNEKLFF.